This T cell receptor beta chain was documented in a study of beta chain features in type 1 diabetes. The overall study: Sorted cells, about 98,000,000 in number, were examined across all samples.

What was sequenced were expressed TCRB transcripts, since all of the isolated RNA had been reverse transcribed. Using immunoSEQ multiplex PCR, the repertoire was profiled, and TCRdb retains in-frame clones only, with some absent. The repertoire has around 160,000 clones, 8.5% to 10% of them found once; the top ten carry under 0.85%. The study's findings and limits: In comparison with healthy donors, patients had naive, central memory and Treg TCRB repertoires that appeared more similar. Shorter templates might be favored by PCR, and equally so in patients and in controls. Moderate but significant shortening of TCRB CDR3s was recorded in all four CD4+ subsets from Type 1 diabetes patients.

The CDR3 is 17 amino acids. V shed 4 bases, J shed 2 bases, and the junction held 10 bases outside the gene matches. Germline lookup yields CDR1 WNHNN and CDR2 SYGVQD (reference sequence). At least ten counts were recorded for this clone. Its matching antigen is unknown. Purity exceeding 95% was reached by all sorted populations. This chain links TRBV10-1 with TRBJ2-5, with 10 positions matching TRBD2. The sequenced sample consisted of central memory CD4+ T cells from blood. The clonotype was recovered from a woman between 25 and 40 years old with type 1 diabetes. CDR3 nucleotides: TGCGCCAGCAGTGGCGGGCCAAGGACTAGCGGACAAGAGACCCAGTACTTC. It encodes CASSGGPRTSGQETQYF.